These T cell receptor beta chains were read from a single sample in a study of CD8 T cells in Susac syndrome. From the immunoSEQ multiplex PCR reads, TCRdb called clonotypes with MiXCR, one entry per CDR3 protein. The table shows more than 95,000 distinct CDR3 sequences, with 85% to 95% occurring only once. Sequencing was carried out using CD4+ T cells from PBMCs. Source of these receptors: a human donor with multiple sclerosis. The CDR3 runs from the conserved cysteine through the conserved F or W. A D gene is named only where the DNA matches it firmly. Clone size is shown for a subset of rows, as once, few, many or a class of expanded clone.

clone size	J gene	CDR3 length	D gene	V gene	CDR3 protein	CDR3 DNA
-	TRBJ1-1	15	-	TRBV20-1	CSAPSMSSLNTEAFF	TGCAGTGCTCCGTCGATGAGCAGTTTGAACACTGAAGCTTTCTTT
-	TRBJ2-3	15	TRBD1	TRBV18	CASSPPGQSTDTQYF	TGTGCCAGCTCACCCCCGGGACAGAGCACAGATACGCAGTATTTT
-	TRBJ1-2	11	-	TRBV20-1	CSVTGVGGYTF	TGCAGTGTTACGGGGGTTGGTGGCTACACCTTC
-	TRBJ2-3	13	-	TRBV10-3	CAISERESDTQYF	TGTGCCATCAGTGAGCGGGAGTCAGATACGCAGTATTTT
-	TRBJ2-5	13	TRBD2	TRBV6-5	CASSLAGAETQYF	TGTGCCAGCAGTTTAGCGGGGGCAGAGACCCAGTACTTC
-	TRBJ1-1	11	-	TRBV30	CAGGPNTEAFF	TGTGCCGGGGGACCGAACACTGAAGCTTTCTTT
-	TRBJ2-2	16	TRBD2	TRBV7-3	CASSPRGGANTGELFF	TGTGCCAGCAGCCCACGGGGGGGGGCGAACACCGGGGAGCTGTTTTTT
-	TRBJ2-7	16	TRBD1	TRBV20-1	CSARSSGQGGGLEQYF	TGCAGTGCTAGGTCGTCCGGACAGGGAGGTGGTTTGGAGCAGTACTTC
-	TRBJ2-1	12	-	TRBV6-6	CASSLVPGEQFF	TGTGCCAGCAGCCTCGTCCCGGGGGAGCAGTTCTTC
-	TRBJ2-1	11	-	TRBV7-6	CASSLEAEQFF	TGTGCCAGCAGCTTAGAAGCGGAGCAGTTCTTC
-	TRBJ2-7	9	-	TRBV30	CARCCEQYF	TGTGCCCGGTGTTGCGAGCAGTACTTC
-	TRBJ1-1	15	-	TRBV5-1	CASSLDSPSNTEAFF	TGCGCCAGCAGCTTGGACAGCCCATCCAACACTGAAGCTTTCTTT
-	TRBJ1-2	15	-	TRBV11-2	CASSLDGVGKYGYTF	TGTGCCAGCAGCTTAGATGGAGTAGGGAAGTATGGCTACACCTTC
-	TRBJ1-6	18	-	TRBV5-1	CASSGGARASSYNSPLHF	TGCGCCAGCAGCGGGGGGGCCAGGGCAAGTTCCTATAATTCACCCCTCCACTTT
-	TRBJ2-3	17	TRBD1	TRBV4-2	CASSQDRRTGSADTQYF	TGTGCCAGCAGCCAAGATCGACGGACAGGGTCCGCAGATACGCAGTATTTT
-	TRBJ1-2	14	-	TRBV5-1	CASSIRSGPDGYTF	TGCGCCAGCAGCATCAGGTCAGGCCCCGATGGCTACACCTTC
-	TRBJ2-5	14	TRBD1	TRBV3-1	CASSLGRTGGGQYF	TGTGCCAGCAGCCTAGGTCGGACAGGGGGAGGCCAGTACTTC
-	TRBJ1-2	13	-	TRBV4-1	CASSQAQNYGYTF	TGCGCCAGCAGCCAAGCACAGAACTATGGCTACACCTTC
-	TRBJ2-7	16	TRBD1	TRBV3-1	CASSQGPDRGTYEQYF	TGTGCCAGCAGCCAAGGGCCCGACAGGGGAACGTACGAGCAGTACTTC
-	TRBJ1-5	13	-	TRBV6-5	CASSYNGGQPQHF	TGTGCCAGCAGTTACAACGGAGGGCAGCCCCAGCATTTT
-	TRBJ1-5	15	-	TRBV4-1	CASSQPRAGNQPQHF	TGCGCCAGCAGCCAACCGAGGGCAGGCAATCAGCCCCAGCATTTT
-	TRBJ1-1	13	TRBD1	TRBV28	CASSLYRGTEAFF	TGTGCCAGCAGTTTGTACAGGGGCACTGAAGCTTTCTTT
-	TRBJ2-3	14	TRBD2	TRBV7-3	CASSLNGRADTQYF	TGTGCCAGCAGCTTAAACGGGAGGGCAGATACGCAGTATTTT
-	TRBJ2-5	14	-	TRBV7-2	CASSLSQGRETQYF	TGTGCCAGCAGCTTGAGCCAGGGGAGAGAGACCCAGTACTTC
-	TRBJ1-2	13	TRBD1	TRBV27	CASSSNRGNGYTF	TGTGCCAGCAGCTCGAACAGGGGAAATGGCTACACCTTC
-	TRBJ1-1	16	-	TRBV9	CASSPRGLGAGTEAFF	TGTGCCAGCAGCCCGAGGGGCCTCGGGGCGGGGACTGAAGCTTTCTTT
-	TRBJ1-2	16	-	TRBV5-1	CASSLVGQGTDYGYTF	TGCGCCAGCAGCTTGGTTGGGCAGGGGACGGACTATGGCTACACCTTC
-	TRBJ1-1	13	-	TRBV20-1	CSARGGWNTEAFF	TGCAGTGCTAGAGGGGGCTGGAACACTGAAGCTTTCTTT
-	TRBJ1-1	14	-	TRBV2	CASSEPTVNTEAFF	TGTGCCAGCAGTGAACCGACAGTGAACACTGAAGCTTTCTTT
-	TRBJ1-6	12	-	TRBV4-3	CASSQDQGPLHF	TGCGCCAGCAGCCAAGATCAGGGACCCCTCCACTTT
-	TRBJ1-2	17	TRBD1	TRBV12-3/TRBV12-4	CASSLRLGGQRNYGYTF	TGTGCCAGCAGTTTAAGGTTAGGGGGACAGAGAAACTATGGCTACACCTTC
once	TRBJ2-1	13	-	TRBV7-2	CASSFYSESSRLF	TGTGCCAGCAGCTTCTATTCCGAGAGTAGCAGACTCTTC
-	TRBJ2-4	15	-	TRBV10-3	CAISDIGSDKNIQYF	TGTGCCATCAGTGACATCGGGTCAGACAAAAACATTCAGTACTTC
-	TRBJ1-2	15	TRBD1	TRBV6-2/TRBV6-3	CASRWDRLSNYGYTF	TGTGCCAGCAGGTGGGACAGGCTAAGTAACTATGGCTACACCTTC